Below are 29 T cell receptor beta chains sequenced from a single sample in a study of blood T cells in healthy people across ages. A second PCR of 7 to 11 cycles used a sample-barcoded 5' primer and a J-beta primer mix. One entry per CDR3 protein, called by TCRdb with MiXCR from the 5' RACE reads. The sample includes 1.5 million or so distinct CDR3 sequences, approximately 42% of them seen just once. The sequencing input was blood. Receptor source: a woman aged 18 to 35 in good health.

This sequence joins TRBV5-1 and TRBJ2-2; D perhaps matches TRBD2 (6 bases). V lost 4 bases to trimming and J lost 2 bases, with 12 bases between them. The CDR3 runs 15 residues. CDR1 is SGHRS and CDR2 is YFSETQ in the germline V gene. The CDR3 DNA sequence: TGCGCCAGCAGCCGGGACTTTTCCAACACCGGGGAGCTGTTTTTT. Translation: CASSRDFSNTGELFF.

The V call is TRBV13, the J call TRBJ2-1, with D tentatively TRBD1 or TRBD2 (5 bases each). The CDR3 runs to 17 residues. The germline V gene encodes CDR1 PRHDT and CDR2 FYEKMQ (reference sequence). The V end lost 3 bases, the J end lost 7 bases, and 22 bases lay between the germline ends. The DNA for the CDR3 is TGTGCCAGCAGCTTCAGGTCGAGGGGATCGTACAAGAATGAGCAGTTCTTC. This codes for CASSFRSRGSYKNEQFF.

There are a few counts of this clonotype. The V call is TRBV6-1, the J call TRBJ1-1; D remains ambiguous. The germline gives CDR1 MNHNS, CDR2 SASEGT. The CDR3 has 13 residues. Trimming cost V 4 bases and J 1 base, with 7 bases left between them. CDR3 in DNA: TGTGCCAGCAGTGGGAGGCCGAACACTGAAGCTTTCTTT. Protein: CASSGRPNTEAFF.

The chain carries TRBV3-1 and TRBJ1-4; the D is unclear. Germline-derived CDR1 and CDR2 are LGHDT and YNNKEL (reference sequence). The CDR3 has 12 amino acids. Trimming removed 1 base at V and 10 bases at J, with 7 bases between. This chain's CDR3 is CASSQGWRKLFF. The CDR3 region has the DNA TGTGCCAGCAGCCAAGGTTGGAGAAAACTGTTTTTT.

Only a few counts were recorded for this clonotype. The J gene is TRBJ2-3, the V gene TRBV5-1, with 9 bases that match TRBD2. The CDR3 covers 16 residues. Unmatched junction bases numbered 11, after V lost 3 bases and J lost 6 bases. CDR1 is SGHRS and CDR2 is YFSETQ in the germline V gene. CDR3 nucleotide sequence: TGCGCCAGCAGCTCCTCCGGGACTAGCCCCTGGGATACGCAGTATTTT. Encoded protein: CASSSSGTSPWDTQYF.

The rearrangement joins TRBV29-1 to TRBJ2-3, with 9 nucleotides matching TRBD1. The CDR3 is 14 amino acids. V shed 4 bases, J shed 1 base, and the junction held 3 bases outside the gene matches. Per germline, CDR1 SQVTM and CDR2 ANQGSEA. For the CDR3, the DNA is TGCAGCGTTGTGGGACAGGGACGCACAGATACGCAGTATTTT. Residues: CSVVGQGRTDTQYF.

As DNA, the CDR3 is TGTGCCAGCAGCTTAGCGGGGACAGGGCCCTACGAGCAGTACTTC. Translated, it gives CASSLAGTGPYEQYF. V usage is TRBV7-8 and J usage is TRBJ2-7, with 9 bases fitting TRBD1. The CDR3 totals 15 residues. Per germline, CDR1 SGHVS and CDR2 FQNEAQ. Trimming at V came to 0 bases and at J to 2 bases, leaving 2 bases not matched to a gene.

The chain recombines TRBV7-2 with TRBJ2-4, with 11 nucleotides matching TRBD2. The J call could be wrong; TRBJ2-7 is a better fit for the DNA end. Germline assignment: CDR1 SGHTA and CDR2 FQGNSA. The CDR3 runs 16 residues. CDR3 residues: CASSNVLAGGSDEQYF. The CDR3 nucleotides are TGTGCCAGCAGCAACGTCCTAGCGGGGGGTTCGGACGAGCAGTACTTC.

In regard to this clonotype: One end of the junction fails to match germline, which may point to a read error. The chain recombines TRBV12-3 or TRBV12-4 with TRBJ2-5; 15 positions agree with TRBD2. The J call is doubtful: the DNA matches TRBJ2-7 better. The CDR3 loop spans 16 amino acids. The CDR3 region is CASRLGLAGGSYEQYF. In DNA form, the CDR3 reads TGTGCCAGCAGGTTAGGACTAGCGGGAGGGTCCTACGAGCAGTACTTC.

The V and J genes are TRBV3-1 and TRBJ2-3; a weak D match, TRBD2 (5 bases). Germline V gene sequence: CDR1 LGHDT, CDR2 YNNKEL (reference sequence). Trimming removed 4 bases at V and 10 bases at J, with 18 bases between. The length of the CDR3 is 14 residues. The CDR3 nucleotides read TGTGCCAGCAGCCCCCTCGGCCAGGAGGTAGCGCAGTATTTT. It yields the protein CASSPLGQEVAQYF.

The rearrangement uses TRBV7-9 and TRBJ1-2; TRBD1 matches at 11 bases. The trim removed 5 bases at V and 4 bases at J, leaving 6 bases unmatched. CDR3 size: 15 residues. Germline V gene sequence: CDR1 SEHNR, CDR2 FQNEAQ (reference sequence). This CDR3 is CASSHGTGGGYGYTF. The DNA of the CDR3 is TGTGCCAGCAGCCACGGGACAGGGGGTGGCTATGGCTACACCTTC.

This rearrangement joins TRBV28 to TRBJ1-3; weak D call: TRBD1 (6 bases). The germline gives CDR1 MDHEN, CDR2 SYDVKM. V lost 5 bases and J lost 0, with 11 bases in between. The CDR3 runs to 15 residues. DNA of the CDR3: TGTGCCAGCAGTCGGACAGCGAGCTCTGGAAACACCATATATTTT. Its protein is CASSRTASSGNTIYF.

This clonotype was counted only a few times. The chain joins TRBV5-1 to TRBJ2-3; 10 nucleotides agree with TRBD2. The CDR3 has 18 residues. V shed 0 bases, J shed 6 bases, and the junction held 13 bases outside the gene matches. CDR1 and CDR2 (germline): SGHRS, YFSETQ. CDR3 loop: CASSLEYRLAGARDTQYF. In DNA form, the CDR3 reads TGCGCCAGCAGCTTGGAGTATCGTCTAGCGGGAGCCCGGGATACGCAGTATTTT.

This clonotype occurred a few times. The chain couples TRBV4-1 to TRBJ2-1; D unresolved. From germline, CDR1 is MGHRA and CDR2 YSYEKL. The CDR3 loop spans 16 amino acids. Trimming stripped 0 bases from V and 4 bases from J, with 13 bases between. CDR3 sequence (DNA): TGCGCCAGCAGCCAAGAGGAGCCCGGCAGATACAATGAGCAGTTCTTC. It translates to CASSQEEPGRYNEQFF.

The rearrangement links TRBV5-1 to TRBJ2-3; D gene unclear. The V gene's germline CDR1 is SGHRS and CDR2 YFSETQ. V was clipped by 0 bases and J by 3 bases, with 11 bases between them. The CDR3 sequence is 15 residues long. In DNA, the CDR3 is TGCGCCAGCAGCTTGGGGATGAGTAGAACAGATACGCAGTATTTT. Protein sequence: CASSLGMSRTDTQYF. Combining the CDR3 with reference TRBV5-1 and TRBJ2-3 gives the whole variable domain KAGVTQTPRYLIKTRGQQVTLSCSPISGHRSVSWYQQTPGQGLQFLFEYFSETQRNKGNFPGRFSGRQFSNSRSEMNVSTLELGDSALYLCASSLGMSRTDTQYFGPGTRLTVL.

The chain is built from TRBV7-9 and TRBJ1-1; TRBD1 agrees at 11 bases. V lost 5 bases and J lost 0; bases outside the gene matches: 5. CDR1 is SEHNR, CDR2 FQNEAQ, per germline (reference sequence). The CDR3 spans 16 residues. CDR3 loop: CASSERTGGLNTEAFF. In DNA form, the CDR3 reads TGTGCCAGCAGCGAACGGACAGGGGGCTTGAACACTGAAGCTTTCTTT.

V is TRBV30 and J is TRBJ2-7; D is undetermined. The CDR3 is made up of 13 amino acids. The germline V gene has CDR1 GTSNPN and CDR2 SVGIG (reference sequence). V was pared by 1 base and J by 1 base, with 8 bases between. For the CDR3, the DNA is TGTGCCTGGAGTGCCATGGTGTCCTACGAGCAGTACTTC. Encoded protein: CAWSAMVSYEQYF.

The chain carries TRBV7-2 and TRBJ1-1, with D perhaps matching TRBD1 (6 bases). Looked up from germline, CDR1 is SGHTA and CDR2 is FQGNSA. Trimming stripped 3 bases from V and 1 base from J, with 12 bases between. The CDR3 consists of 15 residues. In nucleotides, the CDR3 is TGTGCCAGCAGCTTGGGGGGACAAAGGAACACTGAAGCTTTCTTT. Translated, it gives CASSLGGQRNTEAFF.

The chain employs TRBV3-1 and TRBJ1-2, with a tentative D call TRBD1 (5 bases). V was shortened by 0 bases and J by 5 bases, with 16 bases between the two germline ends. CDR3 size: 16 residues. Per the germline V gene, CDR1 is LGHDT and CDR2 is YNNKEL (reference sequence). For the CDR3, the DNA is TGTGCCAGCAGCCAAGATCTAGGCACTTGGGGGTATGGCTACACCTTC. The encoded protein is CASSQDLGTWGYGYTF.

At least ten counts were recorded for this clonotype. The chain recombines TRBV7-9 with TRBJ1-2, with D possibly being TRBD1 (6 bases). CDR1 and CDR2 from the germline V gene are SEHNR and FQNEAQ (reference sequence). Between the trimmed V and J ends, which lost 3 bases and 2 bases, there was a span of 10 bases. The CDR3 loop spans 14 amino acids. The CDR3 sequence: CASSFATGNYGYTF. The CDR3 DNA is TGTGCCAGCAGCTTTGCAACAGGGAACTATGGCTACACCTTC.

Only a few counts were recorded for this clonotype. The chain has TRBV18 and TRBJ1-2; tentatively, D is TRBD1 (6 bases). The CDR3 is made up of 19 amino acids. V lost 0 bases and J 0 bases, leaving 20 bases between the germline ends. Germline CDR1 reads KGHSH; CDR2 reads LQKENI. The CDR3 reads CASSPPRTASYQSNYGYTF. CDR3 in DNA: TGTGCCAGCTCACCACCGCGGACAGCTAGCTACCAATCTAACTATGGCTACACCTTC.

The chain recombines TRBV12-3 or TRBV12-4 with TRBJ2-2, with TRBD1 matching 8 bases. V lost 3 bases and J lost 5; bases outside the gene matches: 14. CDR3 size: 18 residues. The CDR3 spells CASSFRVDREVGTGELFF. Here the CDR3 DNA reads TGTGCCAGCAGTTTTAGGGTGGACAGGGAGGTTGGGACCGGGGAGCTGTTTTTT.

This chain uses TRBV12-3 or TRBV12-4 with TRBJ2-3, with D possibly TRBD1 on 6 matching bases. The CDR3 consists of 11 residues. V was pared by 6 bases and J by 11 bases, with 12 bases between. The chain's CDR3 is CASSLLGQQYF. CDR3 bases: TGTGCCAGCAGCTTGTTGGGACAGCAGTATTTT.

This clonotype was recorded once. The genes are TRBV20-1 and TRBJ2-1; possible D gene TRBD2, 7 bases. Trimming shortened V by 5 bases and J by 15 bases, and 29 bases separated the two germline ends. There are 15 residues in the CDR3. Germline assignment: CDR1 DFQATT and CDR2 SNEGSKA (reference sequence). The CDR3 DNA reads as TGCAGTGCTGCCGGACTGGCGGGGGCTTATCGGGGCTTGTTCTTC. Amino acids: CSAAGLAGAYRGLFF.

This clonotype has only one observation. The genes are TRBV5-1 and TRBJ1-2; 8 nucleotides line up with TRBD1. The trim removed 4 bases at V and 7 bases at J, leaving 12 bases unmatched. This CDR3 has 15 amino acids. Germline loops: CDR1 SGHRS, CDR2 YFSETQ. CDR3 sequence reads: CASSARQGSLRGYTF. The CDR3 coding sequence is TGCGCCAGCAGCGCCCGACAGGGGTCTTTGCGTGGCTACACCTTC.

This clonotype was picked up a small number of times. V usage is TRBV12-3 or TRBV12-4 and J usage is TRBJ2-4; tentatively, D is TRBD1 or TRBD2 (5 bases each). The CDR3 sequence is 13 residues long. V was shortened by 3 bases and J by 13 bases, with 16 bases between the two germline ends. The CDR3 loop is CASSLTTPWGQYF. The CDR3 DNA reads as TGTGCCAGCAGTTTGACGACGCCCTGGGGGCAGTACTTC.

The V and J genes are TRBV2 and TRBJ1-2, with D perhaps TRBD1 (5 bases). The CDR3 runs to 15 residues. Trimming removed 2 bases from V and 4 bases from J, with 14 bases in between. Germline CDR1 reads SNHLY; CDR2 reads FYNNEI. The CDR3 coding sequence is TGTGCCAGCAGTGAACCAGGAGACAGCCCCTATGGCTACACCTTC. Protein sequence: CASSEPGDSPYGYTF.

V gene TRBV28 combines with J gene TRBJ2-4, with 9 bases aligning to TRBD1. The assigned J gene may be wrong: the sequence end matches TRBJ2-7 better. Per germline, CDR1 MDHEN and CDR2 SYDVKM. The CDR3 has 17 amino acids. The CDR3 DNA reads TGTGCCAGCAGTTCGGGGACAGGGACAACTCTAATCCACGAGCAGTACTTC. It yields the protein CASSSGTGTTLIHEQYF.

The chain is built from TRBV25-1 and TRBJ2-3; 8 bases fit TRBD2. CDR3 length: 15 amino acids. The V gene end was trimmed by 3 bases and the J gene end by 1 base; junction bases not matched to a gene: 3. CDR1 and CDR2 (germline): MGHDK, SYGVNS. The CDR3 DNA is TGTGCCAGCAGTGAGACGGGGGGGGGCACAGATACGCAGTATTTT. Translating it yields CASSETGGGTDTQYF.